These 16 T cell receptor beta chains were sequenced from one sample in a study of cytomegalovirus exposure and HLA in healthy donors. The primer mix had 60 Vbeta and 13 Jbeta primers. Method: immunoSEQ multiplex PCR; TCRdb's copy keeps in-frame clones and lacks some. The top ten clones hold 6.5% to 8% of a sample with 130,000 to 150,000 clones, roughly three quarters of them seen once. Sequenced: PBMCs. These receptors were obtained from a woman in her forties in good health and CMV-seropositive.

As for this clone: The junction and the germline gene differ at one end; a read error may be behind it. The chain links TRBV7-9 to TRBJ2-7; 8 bases agree with TRBD2. Germline loops: CDR1 SEHNR, CDR2 FQNEAQ (reference sequence). CDR3 size: 13 residues. Here the CDR3 DNA reads TGTGCCAGCAGCATAGCGGGGAGTTACGAGCAGTACTTC. It translates to CASSIAGSYEQYF.

This chain links TRBV7-9 with TRBJ1-1; D is ambiguous. This CDR3 contains 13 residues. The ends were cut back, 3 bases at V and 3 bases at J, with 8 bases in the middle. CDR1 and CDR2 from the germline V gene are SEHNR and FQNEAQ (reference sequence). The CDR3 nucleotides read TGTGCCAGCAGCTTGAACGAGGACACTGAAGCTTTCTTT. This translates into CASSLNEDTEAFF.

This sequence joins TRBV19 and TRBJ1-2, with 12 nucleotides matching TRBD1. CDR3 size: 15 residues. CDR1 and CDR2 from the germline V gene are LNHDA and SQIVND (reference sequence). V lost 10 bases and J lost 8; bases outside the gene matches: 14. CDR3 sequence (DNA): TGTGCCATCATTCTTTCGGGACAGGGGGCCGGCGGCTACACCTTC. Protein: CAIILSGQGAGGYTF.

The chain joins TRBV10-2 to TRBJ1-3; D possibly corresponds to TRBD1 (6 bases). The CDR3 sequence is 14 residues long. V was trimmed by 6 bases and J by 3 bases, leaving 12 bases between them. Germline loops: CDR1 WSHSY, CDR2 SAAADI. CDR3 sequence (DNA): TGCGCCAGCAGGCCCAGGGGTGGTGGAAACACCATATATTTT. It is translated as CASRPRGGGNTIYF.

This chain connects TRBV11-2 to TRBJ1-2, with 12 bases fitting TRBD1. Trimming at V came to 8 bases and at J to 2 bases, leaving 12 bases not matched to a gene. CDR3 length: 17 residues. Germline V lookup: CDR1 SGHAT, CDR2 FQNNGV. As DNA, the CDR3 is TGTGCCAGCCCAATTCCGGGACAGGGGGCTAGGAACTATGGCTACACCTTC. Amino acids: CASPIPGQGARNYGYTF. Full variable domain (missing parts from reference TRBV11-2 and TRBJ1-2): EAGVAQSPRYKIIEKRQSVAFWCNPISGHATLYWYQQILGQGPKLLIQFQNNGVVDDSQLPKDRFSAERLKGVDSTLKIQPAKLEDSAVYLCASPIPGQGARNYGYTFGSGTRLTVV.

The chain carries TRBV6-1 and TRBJ2-3; 13 nucleotides match TRBD2. The V and J ends lost 3 bases and 7 bases, in that order; junction bases with no gene match: 4. This CDR3 is 15 amino acids long. The germline V gene has CDR1 MNHNS and CDR2 SASEGT. This CDR3 reads CASSDTSGGDHTQYF. As DNA, the CDR3 is TGTGCCAGCAGTGATACTAGCGGGGGGGATCATACGCAGTATTTT.

This chain uses TRBV28 with TRBJ1-4; D unresolved. V was cut by 5 bases and J by 4 bases, with 8 bases left in between. The CDR3 extends over 13 amino acids. Germline V gene sequence: CDR1 MDHEN, CDR2 SYDVKM. The CDR3: CASSELINEKLFF. The CDR3 DNA reads TGTGCCAGCAGTGAACTGATTAATGAAAAACTGTTTTTT.

The chain joins TRBV7-2 to TRBJ1-2; a weak D match, TRBD1 (6 bases). Trimming cost V 5 bases and J 4 bases, with 17 bases left between them. CDR1 is SGHTA, CDR2 FQGNSA, per germline. The CDR3 contains 15 residues. The CDR3 spells CASSQTTGTIYGYTF. The CDR3 DNA sequence: TGTGCCAGCAGCCAGACTACCGGGACAATCTATGGCTACACCTTC.

The rearrangement uses TRBV19 and TRBJ1-4; the match to TRBD1 covers 7 bases. The CDR3 has 14 amino acids. Trimming removed 6 bases from V and 6 bases from J; junction bases left unmatched: 7. CDR1 LNHDA and CDR2 SQIVND come from the germline V gene (reference sequence). This CDR3 reads CASRNRGADEKLFF. The CDR3 coding sequence is TGTGCCAGTAGAAACAGGGGCGCCGATGAAAAACTGTTTTTT.

The chain carries TRBV11-3 and TRBJ2-3, with D possibly being TRBD1 (6 bases). Germline V gene lookup returns CDR1 SGHNT and CDR2 YENEEA. The CDR3 spans 15 residues. The ends were cut back, 1 base at V and 3 bases at J, with 11 bases in the middle. CDR3 nucleotides: TGTGCCAGCAGCTTAGGGTTGGGACAAACAGATACGCAGTATTTT. This codes for CASSLGLGQTDTQYF.

This chain joins TRBV27 and TRBJ2-1; TRBD2 might be the D (7 bases). The V and J ends lost 8 bases and 4 bases respectively, with 12 bases between them. Germline assignment: CDR1 MNHEY and CDR2 SMNVEV (reference sequence). The CDR3 sequence is 13 residues long. The CDR3 nucleotides read TGTGCCAGCCGGGGGGCACAGTACAATGAGCAGTTCTTC. Encoded protein: CASRGAQYNEQFF.

The rearrangement uses TRBV28 and TRBJ2-7; 9 bases map to TRBD1. Germline CDR1 MDHEN, CDR2 SYDVKM. The length of the CDR3 is 15 residues. V shed 5 bases and J 7 bases; nucleotides not matched to a gene: 12. The CDR3 bases are TGTGCCAGCAGTCCACCGGGACAGGGAGGAAGAGAGCAGTACTTC. Protein product: CASSPPGQGGREQYF.

The J gene is TRBJ2-3, the V gene TRBV2; 9 nucleotides match TRBD2. The CDR3 contains 15 residues. The germline gives CDR1 SNHLY, CDR2 FYNNEI. The junction had 5 bases not matched to a gene; V was cut back by 3 bases and J by 4 bases. This CDR3 is CASSERGGRADTQYF. The DNA of the CDR3 is TGTGCCAGCAGTGAGCGGGGGGGCCGAGCAGATACGCAGTATTTT. Combining the CDR3 with reference TRBV2 and TRBJ2-3 gives the whole variable domain EPEVTQTPSHQVTQMGQEVILRCVPISNHLYFYWYRQILGQKVEFLVSFYNNEISEKSEIFDDQFSVERPDGSNFTLKIRSTKLEDSAMYFCASSERGGRADTQYFGPGTRLTVL.

The V call is TRBV19, the J call TRBJ1-5, with 8 nucleotides matching TRBD1. The CDR3 length is 17 residues. Trimming removed 1 base from V and 4 bases from J; junction bases left unmatched: 9. Germline-derived CDR1 and CDR2 are LNHDA and SQIVND (reference sequence). CDR3: CASSIGAGGFRNQPQHF. The CDR3 coding sequence is TGTGCCAGTAGTATAGGGGCAGGGGGCTTTCGTAATCAGCCCCAGCATTTT.

A few counts support this clone. This chain joins TRBV29-1 and TRBJ2-7; weak D call: TRBD2 (6 bases). This CDR3 is built from 13 residues. Germline assignment: CDR1 SQVTM and CDR2 ANQGSEA. V lost 6 bases, J lost 7 bases, and 19 bases lay in between. The CDR3 region is CSVRITAGGEQYF. The CDR3 bases are TGCAGCGTGAGGATAACTGCCGGGGGTGAGCAGTACTTC.

The J gene is TRBJ2-6, the V gene TRBV9; D is uncertain. The ends were cut back, 0 bases at V and 0 bases at J, with 4 bases in the middle. The CDR3 has 15 residues. Germline V gene lookup returns CDR1 SGDLS and CDR2 YYNGEE. The CDR3 DNA sequence: TGTGCCAGCAGCGTAGCGGTCTCTGGGGCCAACGTCCTGACTTTC. Translated: CASSVAVSGANVLTF.